This T cell receptor (beta chain) was found in a study of human T cells and chemical hapten exposure. Study summary: Each week of the roughly 24-week study, patients had diphenylcyclopropenone applied to the scalp. Upper back patch tests used 0.01% DPC, scored after 6 days.

The sample's time point: patch test 3, about 24 weeks after DPC sensitization. Treatment here: therapeutic diphenylcyclopropenone sensitization with weekly scalp DPC. Venepuncture was done earlier than the placement of each patch test. Of note for this clonotype: Its specificity is not known.

Study conclusions and caveats: Controls formed significantly fewer large CDR3 similarity clusters than expanded TCRs did.

TCRdb recomputed calls from the RACE reads with MiXCR, one row per CDR3 protein. The sample has 70,000 or so distinct CDR3 sequences, approximately 10% seen once. The input for sequencing was whole blood, taken in connection with sensitization to the hapten diphenylcyclopropenone (DPC). This sequence was found in a woman aged 45-65 years with alopecia areata. Some clones in this sample may be carry-over from other donors' samples.

The DNA for the CDR3 is TGTGCCAGCAGCTACGGGGGACGGGGCGGGAGCAATCAGCCCCAGCATTTT. Its translation is CASSYGGRGGSNQPQHF. The chain is built from TRBV6-2 or TRBV6-3 and TRBJ1-5; D is perhaps TRBD1 (5 bases). The germline V and J ends were trimmed by 6 bases and 1 base, with 19 bases remaining between them. The length of the CDR3 is 17 residues. CDR1 and CDR2 from the germline V gene are MNHEY and SVGEGT.